The 3 T cell receptor beta chains in this list originate from one sample, sequenced in a study of long-term antiretroviral therapy in people with HIV. Run at survey level, the immunoSEQ assay was version v3.0. Here immunoSEQ multiplex PCR was the method, and the copy in TCRdb shows in-frame clones only, minus some. The sample records under 20,000 clones, approximately 89% being singletons. The sequences come from unsorted PBMCs, collected 0.5 years after starting antiretroviral therapy. The receptors derive from a man aged 40-49 years with HIV.

The chain links TRBV15 to TRBJ1-2, with a possible D match to TRBD1 (6 bases). Germline CDR1 reads LNHNV; CDR2 reads YYDKDF (reference sequence). V was shortened by 0 bases and J by 8 bases, with 16 bases between the two germline ends. This CDR3 has 15 residues. CDR3 loop: CATSREDRPLGGYTF. The CDR3 bases are TGTGCCACCAGCAGAGAGGACAGACCCCTTGGAGGCTACACCTTC.

The chain links TRBV4-2 to TRBJ2-2; D gene ambiguous. Trimming removed 0 bases at V and 1 base at J, with 12 bases between. Germline CDR1 is LGHNA and CDR2 is YNFKEQ. The length of the CDR3 is 17 residues. The CDR3 coding sequence is TGTGCCAGCAGCCAAGATGTTCAGGCTCAGAACACCGGGGAGCTGTTTTTT. Its translation is CASSQDVQAQNTGELFF.

V gene TRBV5-4 combines with J gene TRBJ1-1; 11 bases agree with TRBD1. J lost 11 bases, V lost 0 bases, and 6 bases had no gene match. Per the germline V gene, CDR1 is SGHNT and CDR2 is YYREEE (reference sequence). CDR3 length: 14 residues. CDR3 in DNA: TGTGCCAGCAGCTTGGTAGGGACAGGGGGTGAGGCTTTCTTT. Protein product: CASSLVGTGGEAFF.